Presented here are 25 T cell receptor beta chains from one specimen sequenced in a study of shared clonotypes between healthy human individuals. Naive CD8 cells lacked CD45RO, underwent positive selection for CCR7 and left out terminally differentiated effector memory CD45RA+ cells. Clones were sequenced by immunoSEQ multiplex PCR, and TCRdb holds only the in-frame ones, with some missing. The sample lists approximately 840,000 clones; about 96% were seen once. Sequences were obtained from naive CD8+ T cells sorted from blood. These receptors originate from a man aged 25 to 40 in good health.

The chain couples TRBV29-1 to TRBJ2-2, with a possible D match to TRBD2 (6 bases). The CDR3 covers 13 residues. Trimming left V 4 bases short and J 5 bases short, with 11 bases between. Looked up from germline, CDR1 is SQVTM and CDR2 is ANQGSEA. The CDR3 coding sequence is TGCAGCGTTGCGGGAGTAGGGACCGGGGAGCTGTTTTTT. Translating gives CSVAGVGTGELFF.

V usage is TRBV4-1 and J usage is TRBJ2-2; D is uncertain. V was cut by 4 bases and J by 6 bases, with 12 bases left in between. The CDR3 consists of 14 residues. Germline-derived CDR1 and CDR2 are MGHRA and YSYEKL. The CDR3 is CASSPGAEAGELFF. In nucleotides, the CDR3 is TGCGCCAGCAGCCCTGGAGCAGAGGCCGGGGAGCTGTTTTTT.

The rearrangement links TRBV5-1 to TRBJ1-2, with TRBD1 identical over 9 bases. The CDR3 sequence is 16 residues long. The trim removed 4 bases at V and 0 bases at J, leaving 7 bases unmatched. CDR1 and CDR2 from the germline V gene are SGHRS and YFSETQ. CDR3 sequence (DNA): TGCGCCAGCAGCAGGGGGACAGGGAACGCTAACTATGGCTACACCTTC. This translates into CASSRGTGNANYGYTF.

The chain recombines TRBV6-1 with TRBJ2-1; 10 bases fit TRBD2. V lost 1 base, J lost 8 bases, and 8 bases stayed unmatched. Germline V lookup: CDR1 MNHNS, CDR2 SASEGT. The CDR3 contains 16 residues. CDR3 sequence: CASSEGLAGAGDEQFF. The CDR3, as DNA: TGTGCCAGCAGTGAAGGTCTAGCGGGAGCGGGGGATGAGCAGTTCTTC.

J is TRBJ1-1 and V is TRBV5-4; D remains ambiguous. This CDR3 has 14 residues. The V gene's germline CDR1 is SGHNT and CDR2 YYREEE (reference sequence). V was trimmed by 4 bases and J by 0 bases, leaving 10 bases between them. The CDR3 is CASSIRDMNTEAFF. CDR3 sequence (DNA): TGTGCCAGCAGCATCCGGGATATGAACACTGAAGCTTTCTTT. The whole variable domain, remainder taken from reference TRBV5-4 and TRBJ1-1, is ETGVTQSPTHLIKTRGQQVTLRCSSQSGHNTVSWYQQALGQGPQFIFQYYREEENGRGNFPPRFSGLQFPNYSSELNVNALELDDSALYLCASSIRDMNTEAFFGQGTRLTVV.

The CDR3 region is CASTIRQGNQPQHF. CDR3 nucleotide sequence: TGTGCCAGCACAATCAGACAGGGTAATCAGCCCCAGCATTTT. The V gene is TRBV2, the J gene TRBJ1-5, with 7 bases matching TRBD1. This CDR3 is 14 amino acids long. J was trimmed by 4 bases and V by 7 bases; bases with no gene match: 7. Germline assignment: CDR1 SNHLY and CDR2 FYNNEI.

This chain connects TRBV14 to TRBJ2-7, with 11 bases aligning to TRBD2. J lost 6 bases, V lost 5 bases, and 3 bases had no gene match. This CDR3 contains 13 residues. Germline V gene sequence: CDR1 SGHDN, CDR2 FVKESK. The CDR3 DNA is TGTGCCAGCAGCTACGGGACTAGCGGCGAGCAGTACTTC. Encoded protein: CASSYGTSGEQYF. Filled out from reference TRBV14 and TRBJ2-7, the complete variable domain reads EAGVTQFPSHSVIEKGQTVTLRCDPISGHDNLYWYRRVMGKEIKFLLHFVKESKQDESGMPNNRFLAERTGGTYSTLKVQPAELEDSGVYFCASSYGTSGEQYFGPGTRLTVT.

The V gene is TRBV5-4, the J gene TRBJ2-3; perhaps TRBD1 as D (5 bases). The V gene lost 0 bases and the J gene lost 6 bases, with 14 bases spanning the gap. Germline CDR1 SGHNT, CDR2 YYREEE (reference sequence). This CDR3 spans 15 amino acids. The CDR3 reads CASSLAWGDKDTQYF. The CDR3 coding sequence is TGTGCCAGCAGCTTGGCATGGGGCGATAAGGATACGCAGTATTTT.

In the case of this clone: The same CDR3 is also encoded by other DNA sequences in this sample. J is TRBJ2-7 and V is TRBV27; 8 bases line up with TRBD2. The V gene's germline CDR1 is MNHEY and CDR2 SMNVEV (reference sequence). J was trimmed by 3 bases and V by 2 bases; bases with no gene match: 6. The CDR3 sequence is 15 residues long. The CDR3 sequence: CASSLGLAGLYEQYF. CDR3 nucleotides: TGTGCCAGCAGTTTAGGGCTAGCGGGCCTCTACGAGCAGTACTTC.

V is TRBV28 and J is TRBJ1-5, with D possibly TRBD1 on 5 matching bases. This CDR3 is built from 14 residues. In germline, CDR1 is MDHEN, CDR2 SYDVKM. The V gene lost 3 bases and the J gene lost 7 bases, with 13 bases spanning the gap. CDR3 nucleotide sequence: TGTGCCAGCAGTTTTGACAGTCCCGGCCAGCCCCAGCATTTT. It encodes CASSFDSPGQPQHF.

The sample holds a few counts of this clone. The chain uses TRBV14 and TRBJ2-1; 12 positions match TRBD2. V trimming: 3 bases; J trimming: 6 bases; junction bases outside the gene matches: 6. The CDR3 contains 16 residues. Germline V gene lookup returns CDR1 SGHDN and CDR2 FVKESK. CDR3 residues: CASSHVTSGRSNEQFF. In DNA, the CDR3 is TGTGCCAGCAGCCACGTGACTAGCGGGAGAAGCAATGAGCAGTTCTTC.

A remark on this clone: The CDR3 ends on some other residue instead of the conserved phenylalanine or tryptophan, so this is likely a read error. The limits of the CDR3 on the DNA are not certain, so only TCRdb's listed CDR3 is given. The genes are TRBV6-5 and TRBJ2-7; the table gives TRBD2 as D, unverified against the DNA. Termini included, the CDR3 measures 14 amino acids. Germline assignment: CDR1 MNHEY and CDR2 SVGAGI. Here the CDR3 reads CASSVEPGLAGVPR.

This chain uses TRBV15 with TRBJ2-5, with D possibly TRBD1 on 6 matching bases. CDR3 length: 15 residues. Looked up from germline, CDR1 is LNHNV and CDR2 is YYDKDF (reference sequence). Trimming stripped 4 bases from V and 2 bases from J, with 14 bases between. CDR3 amino acids: CATSKIGGTQETQYF. The DNA of the CDR3 is TGTGCCACCAGCAAAATAGGGGGAACACAAGAGACCCAGTACTTC.

This chain uses TRBV18 with TRBJ2-7; D is perhaps TRBD1 or TRBD2 (5 bases each). The CDR3 is made up of 13 amino acids. CDR1 KGHSH and CDR2 LQKENI come from the germline V gene. Trimming removed 3 bases from V and 2 bases from J, with 8 bases in between. The CDR3 region is CASSPEGTYEQYF. CDR3 sequence (DNA): TGTGCCAGCTCACCCGAGGGGACCTACGAGCAGTACTTC. The full variable domain, rest sourced from reference TRBV18 and TRBJ2-7, is NAGVMQNPRHLVRRRGQEARLRCSPMKGHSHVYWYRQLPEEGLKFMVYLQKENIIDESGMPKERFSAEFPKEGPSILRIQQVVRGDSAAYFCASSPEGTYEQYFGPGTRLTVT.

The chain carries TRBV4-3 and TRBJ2-1, with 7 nucleotides matching TRBD1. Losses at the gene ends were 0 bases for V and 7 bases for J; bases not matched to a gene: 6. This CDR3 comprises 15 residues. Germline V gene lookup returns CDR1 LGHNA and CDR2 YSLEER. The CDR3 sequence is CASSQDQGVGNEQFF. CDR3 nucleotides: TGCGCCAGCAGCCAAGATCAGGGGGTGGGGAATGAGCAGTTCTTC.

The rearrangement links TRBV28 to TRBJ2-2; weak D call: TRBD2 (7 bases). Germline CDR1 and CDR2: MDHEN and SYDVKM. Trimming took 8 bases from V and 3 from J, leaving 19 bases between them. The CDR3 is 16 residues long. As DNA, the CDR3 is TGTGCCAGCGAACCCTCCGCGGGGGCCGACACCGGGGAGCTGTTTTTT. As protein: CASEPSAGADTGELFF.

Points on this clone: Other DNA sequences in this sample translate to the same CDR3. This chain joins TRBV28 and TRBJ2-2; no clear D gene. Trimming left V 8 bases short and J 2 bases short, with 12 bases between. Germline V gene lookup returns CDR1 MDHEN and CDR2 SYDVKM. This CDR3 comprises 14 residues. CDR3 residues: CASSGLENTGELFF. In DNA, the CDR3 is TGTGCCAGCTCTGGATTGGAAAACACCGGGGAGCTGTTTTTT.

The chain links TRBV11-3 to TRBJ2-5, with D maybe TRBD2 (5 bases). Germline V CDR1 and CDR2: SGHNT, YENEEA. V lost 3 bases and J 3 bases, leaving 11 bases between the germline ends. The CDR3 is 14 residues long. DNA for the CDR3: TGTGCCAGCAGCTTGGGCTTCGGGGAAGAGACCCAGTACTTC. Translation gives CASSLGFGEETQYF. The full variable domain, its missing parts supplied by reference TRBV11-3 and TRBJ2-5, is EAGVVQSPRYKIIEKKQPVAFWCNPISGHNTLYWYLQNLGQGPELLIRYENEEAVDDSQLPKDRFSAERLKGVDSTLKIQPAELGDSAVYLCASSLGFGEETQYFGPGTRLLVL.

This clone was recorded once. The chain couples TRBV29-1 to TRBJ1-2; 9 bases align to TRBD1. CDR3 length: 14 amino acids. Germline-derived CDR1 and CDR2 are SQVTM and ANQGSEA. Trimming at V came to 2 bases and at J to 7 bases, leaving 8 bases not matched to a gene. CDR3 sequence (DNA): TGCAGCGTTGAACCGGGACAGGGCCCTTTTGGCTACACCTTC. It codes for CSVEPGQGPFGYTF.

The genes are TRBV7-2 and TRBJ2-1, with 13 bases matching TRBD2. The germline V gene has CDR1 SGHTA and CDR2 FQGNSA. The junction had 3 bases not matched to a gene; V was cut back by 4 bases and J by 6 bases. This CDR3 is built from 15 residues. The CDR3 DNA follows: TGTGCCAGCAGCTGGGGACTAGCGGGACTCAATGAGCAGTTCTTC. Its translation: CASSWGLAGLNEQFF.

In DNA, the CDR3 is TGCGCCAGCAGCCAAGAGCTCGGCCTACTCTACAATGAGCAGTTCTTC. Translating it yields CASSQELGLLYNEQFF. This rearrangement joins TRBV4-1 to TRBJ2-1; D uncertain. Trimming cost V 0 bases and J 3 bases, with 12 bases left between them. CDR1 is MGHRA and CDR2 is YSYEKL in the germline V gene. The CDR3 extends over 16 amino acids.

CDR3 in DNA: TGTGCCAGCTGGGGGGTGAACCTCCTCGGAGACACTGAAGCTTTCTTT. Translating it yields CASWGVNLLGDTEAFF. The chain joins TRBV27 to TRBJ1-1; weak D call: TRBD1 (5 bases). The CDR3 totals 16 residues. Between the trimmed V and J ends, which lost 8 bases and 3 bases, there was a span of 22 bases. Germline V gene lookup returns CDR1 MNHEY and CDR2 SMNVEV (reference sequence).

J is TRBJ1-1 and V is TRBV29-1, with D unclear. V gave up 6 bases and J gave up 11 bases, with 16 bases separating them. The germline V gene has CDR1 SQVTM and CDR2 ANQGSEA. The CDR3 is 11 amino acids. This CDR3 is CSVDARELAFF. DNA for the CDR3: TGCAGCGTAGATGCCCGAGAACTTGCTTTCTTT.

The chain is built from TRBV28 and TRBJ1-5, with D perhaps TRBD1 (5 bases). Germline V gene data show CDR1 as MDHEN and CDR2 as SYDVKM. The ends were cut back, 8 bases at V and 0 bases at J, with 17 bases in the middle. The CDR3 length is 16 residues. The CDR3 spells CASLGEMRVSNQPQHF. The DNA for the CDR3 is TGTGCCAGCCTAGGGGAGATGCGGGTTAGCAATCAGCCCCAGCATTTT.

This clone has just one count. The chain uses TRBV14 and TRBJ1-1, with D unresolved. V was shortened by 4 bases and J by 1 base, with 10 bases between the two germline ends. CDR1 SGHDN and CDR2 FVKESK come from the germline V gene. The CDR3 spans 14 residues. The CDR3 DNA is TGTGCCAGCAGCCCGACCCTCGGGAACACTGAAGCTTTCTTT. It translates to CASSPTLGNTEAFF.